What follows are 11 T cell receptor beta chains derived from one specimen sequenced in a study of blood T cell repertoires in COVID-19. Measured with immunoSEQ multiplex PCR; TCRdb has only the in-frame clones, and not every one. The sample shows about 480,000 clones, roughly 91% of them seen only once. The specimen sequenced was peripheral blood. Receptors were obtained from a woman between 50 and 59 years old with COVID-19, enrolled during active disease.

The chain carries TRBV2 and TRBJ2-7; 13 bases fit TRBD2. The CDR3 contains 18 residues. The V gene's germline CDR1 is SNHLY and CDR2 FYNNEI. V shed 6 bases and J 0 bases; nucleotides not matched to a gene: 11. The CDR3 loop is CASRPSYGTSGNSYEQYF. The CDR3 DNA reads as TGTGCCAGCAGACCTAGTTATGGGACTAGCGGGAACTCCTACGAGCAGTACTTC. The whole variable domain, filled in from reference TRBV2 and TRBJ2-7, reads EPEVTQTPSHQVTQMGQEVILRCVPISNHLYFYWYRQILGQKVEFLVSFYNNEISEKSEIFDDQFSVERPDGSNFTLKIRSTKLEDSAMYFCASRPSYGTSGNSYEQYFGPGTRLTVT.

The rearrangement links TRBV19 to TRBJ2-2, with 13 bases identical to TRBD2. CDR1 LNHDA and CDR2 SQIVND come from the germline V gene (reference sequence). CDR3 length: 19 residues. With 3 bases clipped from V and 0 bases from J, the junction kept 7 bases outside the gene matches. CDR3 sequence reads: CASSMGGLAGLSNTGELFF. The CDR3 DNA sequence: TGTGCCAGTAGTATGGGGGGACTAGCGGGGCTTTCGAACACCGGGGAGCTGTTTTTT.

The rearrangement uses TRBV28 and TRBJ1-4, with a possible D match to TRBD1 (5 bases). From germline, CDR1 is MDHEN and CDR2 SYDVKM. The ends were cut back, 6 bases at V and 7 bases at J, with 18 bases in the middle. The CDR3 contains 15 residues. CDR3 coding DNA: TGTGCCAGCAGCCCCGGCGGGGCATTGCGTGAAAAACTGTTTTTT. It specifies CASSPGGALREKLFF.

This chain uses TRBV12-3 or TRBV12-4 with TRBJ1-4, with no clear D. V was shortened by 7 bases and J by 7 bases, with 10 bases between the two germline ends. The CDR3 is made up of 12 amino acids. CDR3 region: CASTETGEKLFF. The CDR3 coding sequence is TGTGCCAGCACCGAAACGGGTGAAAAACTGTTTTTT.

This chain links TRBV2 with TRBJ2-2; the D gene is possibly TRBD1 (5 bases). CDR1 SNHLY and CDR2 FYNNEI come from the germline V gene. V lost 7 bases, J lost 2 bases, and 17 bases lay in between. The CDR3 is 16 residues long. CDR3 bases: TGTGCCAGCATTCTTGCGCCAGGGCTTAACACCGGGGAGCTGTTTTTT. This translates into CASILAPGLNTGELFF.

The chain recombines TRBV7-2 with TRBJ2-5; 11 nucleotides align to TRBD2. There are 16 residues in the CDR3. Germline trimming cut 0 bases from V and 1 base from J; bases unmatched to any gene: 1. Germline V lookup: CDR1 SGHTA, CDR2 FQGNSA. The DNA for the CDR3 is TGTGCCAGCAGCTTAGCCCTAGCGGGGGGCCAAGAGACCCAGTACTTC. Translation gives CASSLALAGGQETQYF. Looking up the rest from reference TRBV7-2 and TRBJ2-5 gives the full variable domain: GAGVSQSPSNKVTEKGKDVELRCDPISGHTALYWYRQSLGQGLEFLIYFQGNSAPDKSGLPSDRFSAERTGGSVSTLTIQRTQQEDSAVYLCASSLALAGGQETQYFGPGTRLLVL.

V is TRBV5-4 and J is TRBJ2-2; D remains ambiguous. Deletions cut 3 bases from V and 1 base from J, with 7 bases between. Germline V lookup: CDR1 SGHNT, CDR2 YYREEE (reference sequence). The CDR3 runs to 14 residues. The CDR3 sequence: CASSSQQNTGELFF. The DNA for the CDR3 is TGTGCCAGCAGCTCTCAACAGAACACCGGGGAGCTGTTTTTT.

A single count supports this clone. The genes are TRBV30 and TRBJ1-5; a weak D match, TRBD1 (5 bases). This CDR3 comprises 13 residues. Per the germline V gene, CDR1 is GTSNPN and CDR2 is SVGIG (reference sequence). Deletions cut 0 bases from V and 7 bases from J, with 10 bases between. CDR3 nucleotide sequence: TGTGCCTGGAGTGTCCAACAGGAGCAGCCCCAGCATTTT. It yields the protein CAWSVQQEQPQHF. The full variable domain, rest sourced from reference TRBV30 and TRBJ1-5, is SQTIHQWPATLVQPVGSPLSLECTVEGTSNPNLYWYRQAAGRGLQLLFYSVGIGQISSEVPQNLSASRPQDRQFILSSKKLLLSDSGFYLCAWSVQQEQPQHFGDGTRLSIL.

The chain is built from TRBV30 and TRBJ1-2; D is uncertain. The V and J ends lost 3 bases and 8 bases respectively, with 10 bases between them. This CDR3 spans 11 amino acids. CDR1 and CDR2 from the germline V gene are GTSNPN and SVGIG (reference sequence). The CDR3: CAWSLKRGYTF. DNA of the CDR3: TGTGCCTGGAGCCTAAAACGGGGCTACACCTTC.

In this sample, this clone turned up once. The chain couples TRBV5-4 to TRBJ2-7; tentatively, D is TRBD1 (6 bases). This CDR3 has 15 amino acids. V lost 4 bases and J lost 5, with 19 bases in between. The germline V gene encodes CDR1 SGHNT and CDR2 YYREEE (reference sequence). The CDR3 DNA is TGTGCCAGCAGCCAGACAGGTTCTAGCTGGGACGAGCAGTACTTC. Protein: CASSQTGSSWDEQYF.

DNA of the CDR3: TGTGCCAGCAGTTACTCGGACAGCGAACAAGAGACCCAGTACTTC. It specifies CASSYSDSEQETQYF. This rearrangement joins TRBV6-5 to TRBJ2-5; TRBD1 is a possible D gene (6 bases). The CDR3 has 15 residues. Deletions cut 0 bases from V and 2 bases from J, with 10 bases between. Germline loops: CDR1 MNHEY, CDR2 SVGAGI.